A selection of T cell receptor beta chains follows, all from one sample in a study of blood T cell repertoires in COVID-19. Clones were read by immunoSEQ multiplex PCR, and TCRdb kept only the in-frame ones, dropping some. The profile covers around 230,000 clones, with about nine tenths appearing a single time and around a tenth taken by the ten largest. Sample: peripheral blood. The receptor set was obtained from a middle-aged man with COVID-19, enrolled during active disease. CDR3s include the opening cysteine and the closing phenylalanine or tryptophan. A D gene is named only where the DNA matches it firmly. Where a row states a size, it is once, few, many or the class of an expanded clone; other rows omit it.

clone size,J gene,V gene,D gene,CDR3 protein,CDR3 DNA
.,TRBJ2-3,TRBV7-8,TRBD2,CASSHQTSGGTDTQYF,TGTGCCAGCAGCCACCAGACTAGCGGGGGGACAGATACGCAGTATTTT
many,TRBJ1-2,TRBV19,TRBD1,CASSIVTGTDYGYTF,TGTGCCAGTAGTATAGTAACCGGGACAGACTATGGCTACACCTTC
.,TRBJ2-3,TRBV18,TRBD1,CASSPSGTGGTDTQYF,TGTGCCAGCTCACCTTCCGGGACAGGGGGCACAGATACGCAGTATTTT
few,TRBJ1-2,TRBV4-2,TRBD1,CASSQDPGQATVDGYTF,TGTGCCAGCAGCCAAGACCCCGGACAGGCGACGGTCGATGGCTACACCTTC
.,TRBJ1-1,TRBV7-6,TRBD1,CASSSSLGQGLAEAFF,TGTGCCAGCAGCTCATCCCTGGGACAGGGGTTAGCTGAAGCTTTCTTT
few,TRBJ1-1,TRBV3-1/TRBV3-2,.,CASSQEAGYEAFF,TGTGCCAGCAGCCAAGAGGCGGGTTATGAAGCTTTCTTT
.,TRBJ1-2,TRBV27,TRBD1,CASRDRGFEGYTF,TGTGCCAGCCGGGACAGGGGGTTCGAGGGCTACACCTTC
.,TRBJ2-7,TRBV27,.,CASSLWGRRGHEQYF,TGTGCCAGCAGTTTATGGGGGCGCCGGGGCCACGAGCAGTACTTC
.,TRBJ2-7,TRBV6-1,.,CASSDHRDLSSYEQYF,TGTGCCAGCAGTGACCACCGGGACTTGAGCTCCTACGAGCAGTACTTC
.,TRBJ2-7,TRBV7-2,TRBD1,CASSLARGRTEQYF,TGTGCCAGCAGCTTAGCCAGGGGGCGCACCGAGCAGTACTTC
.,TRBJ1-1,TRBV27,.,CASGRGFDTEAFF,TGTGCCAGCGGTAGGGGTTTTGACACTGAAGCTTTCTTT
.,TRBJ1-6,TRBV19,TRBD1,CASSWGQGSNSPLHF,TGTGCCAGTAGTTGGGGACAGGGGAGCAATTCACCCCTCCACTTT
.,TRBJ2-1,TRBV2,TRBD2,CASSDPTGLAYNEQFF,TGTGCCAGCAGTGACCCTACGGGACTAGCTTACAATGAGCAGTTCTTC
.,TRBJ1-5,TRBV19,TRBD1,CASSVTGGDQPQHF,TGTGCCAGTAGTGTCACAGGGGGGGATCAGCCCCAGCATTTT
.,TRBJ1-1,TRBV18,TRBD1,CASSLQQGMNTEAFF,TGTGCCAGCTCACTACAACAGGGGATGAACACTGAAGCTTTCTTT
.,TRBJ2-3,TRBV30,TRBD2,CAWAGTRDTQYF,TGTGCCTGGGCGGGGACTAGAGATACGCAGTATTTT
.,TRBJ2-2,TRBV3-1/TRBV3-2,TRBD2,CASSQEGLAGWTGELFF,TGTGCCAGCAGCCAAGAAGGGCTAGCGGGATGGACCGGGGAGCTGTTTTTT
.,TRBJ1-2,TRBV14,.,CASSQGTFGYTF,TGTGCCAGCAGCCAAGGTACTTTCGGCTACACCTTC
.,TRBJ1-6,TRBV5-4,TRBD1,CASSQGTGGGSPLHF,TGTGCCAGCAGCCAGGGGACAGGAGGGGGTTCACCCCTCCACTTT
.,TRBJ1-2,TRBV19,TRBD1,CASSIWTGRDGLYGYTF,TGTGCCAGTAGTATTTGGACAGGCCGGGACGGACTCTATGGCTACACCTTC
.,TRBJ2-4,TRBV18,TRBD1,CASSPDRSNIQYF,TGTGCCAGCTCACCGGACAGGTCAAACATTCAGTACTTC
.,TRBJ2-1,TRBV28,TRBD2,CASSLGGGAFEQFF,TGTGCCAGCAGTTTGGGCGGGGGGGCTTTTGAGCAGTTCTTC
.,TRBJ2-2,TRBV9,.,CASSATRGRELFF,TGTGCCAGCAGCGCCACCAGGGGCCGGGAGCTGTTTTTT
.,TRBJ1-5,TRBV24-1,.,CATSAGGHQPQHF,TGTGCCACCAGTGCGGGGGGACATCAGCCCCAGCATTTT
.,TRBJ1-1,TRBV14,.,CASSQDQDTEAFF,TGTGCCAGCAGCCAAGACCAGGATACTGAAGCTTTCTTT
.,TRBJ1-1,TRBV20-1,.,CSARAETEAFF,TGCAGTGCTAGAGCAGAAACTGAAGCTTTCTTT
.,TRBJ1-3,TRBV5-5,TRBD1,CASSYTGTGAGNTIYF,TGTGCCAGCAGCTACACCGGGACAGGGGCAGGAAACACCATATATTTT
.,TRBJ2-3,TRBV30,TRBD2,CAWSVQGLAGPTDTQYF,TGTGCCTGGAGTGTACAGGGACTAGCGGGACCCACAGATACGCAGTATTTT
once,TRBJ2-3,TRBV3-1/TRBV3-2,TRBD2,CASSQDPAGISTDTQYF,TGTGCCAGCAGCCAAGATCCAGCGGGGATTAGCACAGATACGCAGTATTTT
.,TRBJ2-1,TRBV11-3,TRBD1,CASSLEDRGSVWNEQFF,TGTGCCAGCAGCTTAGAGGACAGGGGGTCGGTTTGGAATGAGCAGTTCTTC
.,TRBJ2-2,TRBV28,.,CASAIIQENGELFF,TGTGCCAGCGCTATTATACAGGAGAACGGGGAGCTGTTTTTT
.,TRBJ1-2,TRBV29-1,.,CSASGRYGYTF,TGCAGCGCCTCAGGGAGGTATGGCTACACCTTC
.,TRBJ1-1,TRBV29-1,TRBD1,CSFRRDRNTEAFF,TGCAGCTTCCGACGGGACAGGAACACTGAAGCTTTCTTT
.,TRBJ2-1,TRBV5-1,TRBD1,CASSRGQGAYNEQFF,TGCGCCAGCAGCCGGGGACAGGGGGCGTACAATGAGCAGTTCTTC
.,TRBJ2-7,TRBV9,TRBD2,CASSLNPSGSSNEQYF,TGTGCCAGCAGCCTAAACCCGAGCGGGAGTTCCAACGAGCAGTACTTC
.,TRBJ1-5,TRBV7-9,.,CASSLGGHSNQPQHF,TGTGCCAGCAGCTTAGGGGGGCATAGCAATCAGCCCCAGCATTTT
.,TRBJ1-6,TRBV5-4,.,CASSFGTEDNSPLHF,TGTGCCAGCAGCTTCGGCACAGAAGATAATTCACCCCTCCACTTT
.,TRBJ2-1,TRBV11-1,.,CASSYEAIGVDEQFF,TGTGCCAGCAGCTATGAGGCGATAGGTGTTGATGAGCAGTTCTTC
once,TRBJ1-3,TRBV6-5,TRBD1,CASKQGALGNTIYF,TGTGCCAGCAAGCAGGGGGCTCTCGGAAACACCATATATTTT
.,TRBJ2-7,TRBV11-2,.,CASSLRGLTYEQYF,TGTGCCAGCAGCTTACGGGGACTTACCTACGAGCAGTACTTC
.,TRBJ2-2,TRBV7-9,TRBD1,CASSSPGQGRIGELFF,TGTGCCAGCAGCTCCCCGGGACAGGGTAGAATCGGGGAGCTGTTTTTT
.,TRBJ2-5,TRBV4-2,TRBD1,CASSQGTGVSQETQYF,TGTGCCAGCAGCCAAGGGACAGGGGTAAGCCAAGAGACCCAGTACTTC
.,TRBJ1-1,TRBV12-3/TRBV12-4,.,CASSLEGGTEAFF,TGTGCCAGCAGTTTGGAAGGGGGCACTGAAGCTTTCTTT
.,TRBJ2-7,TRBV20-1,TRBD1,CSASWDRVFKISYEQYF,TGCAGTGCTAGTTGGGACAGGGTGTTCAAAATCTCCTACGAGCAGTACTTC
.,TRBJ1-2,TRBV12-3/TRBV12-4,.,CASKPGRLGIYTF,TGTGCCAGCAAACCTGGGAGGTTGGGGATCTACACCTTC
.,TRBJ1-2,TRBV30,.,CAWSVAGTFNYGYTF,TGTGCCTGGAGTGTAGCAGGGACTTTTAACTATGGCTACACCTTC
.,TRBJ1-4,TRBV30,TRBD1,CAWLEQGNREKLFF,TGTGCCTGGCTTGAACAGGGGAATAGGGAAAAACTGTTTTTT
.,TRBJ1-2,TRBV7-9,TRBD1,CASSLRQGADGYTF,TGTGCCAGCAGCTTGCGCCAGGGGGCGGATGGCTACACCTTC
.,TRBJ2-1,TRBV12-1,.,CASSPQAGSTYNEQFF,TGTGCCAGCAGTCCACAAGCGGGATCTACCTACAATGAGCAGTTCTTC